What follows is one T cell receptor beta chain and its context. No antigen is known for it. An approximately 180 ng quantity of DNA, 25,000 to 30,000 T cell genomes, went into the sorted-subset replicate PCRs. Authors' data handling: Owing to the provision of junction-only sequences devoid of quality scores by immunoSEQ, filtering differed. Data came from immunoSEQ multiplex PCR; TCRdb stores just in-frame clones and leaves some out. That table supplies the V and J calls and clone size; D and trimming were determined from the DNA. The data contain about 2 million clones, around 95% of them singletons. This sample is drawn from a study of shared clonotypes between healthy human individuals. Looking at the study overall: There were three CD4 naive, three CD4 memory, two CD8 naive and one CD8 memory plates per donor.

CDR1 LNHNV and CDR2 YYDKDF come from the germline V gene (reference sequence). Germline trimming cut 2 bases from V and 7 bases from J; bases unmatched to any gene: 3. The CDR3 loop spans 14 amino acids. Study-level findings and limits: Larger estimated richness was generally recorded for naive subsets relative to memory subsets.

Source material: naive CD4+ T cells sorted from blood. The subset was: CD45RA+ positively selected. The rearrangement uses TRBV15 and TRBJ2-2, with 8 nucleotides matching TRBD2. This sequence originates from a young man in good health. The CDR3 DNA follows: TGTGCCACCAGCAGACCGGGAGGGATCGGGGAGCTGTTTTTT. It is translated as CATSRPGGIGELFF.